The source of this TCR beta chain is a study of blood T cell repertoires in COVID-19. Original data processing: The assay estimated nucleated cells by amplifying reference gene primers. Only in-frame clones appear in the TCRdb table, and some are missing; sequencing was by immunoSEQ multiplex PCR. The V and J calls and clone size come from that table; D and trimming were worked out from the DNA. The sample yields around 270,000 clones, 80% to 85% seen once. CDR3 length equals 13 residues. Trimming pared 5 bases from V and 6 bases from J, leaving 11 bases between. CDR1 SGHTA and CDR2 FQGNSA come from the germline V gene.

Specimen: peripheral blood. The chain joins TRBV7-2 to TRBJ2-1; D is unresolved. The sequence was obtained from a woman between 35 and 50 years old who had recovered from COVID-19. The CDR3, as DNA: TGTGCCAGCAGCAGCTCCTGGTCCAATGAGCAGTTCTTC. This translates into CASSSSWSNEQFF.